These T cell receptor beta chains were read from a single sample in a study of blood T cell dynamics during melanoma immunotherapy. Using immunoSEQ multiplex PCR, the repertoire was profiled, and TCRdb retains in-frame clones only, with some absent. Among 9,900 or so clones listed, 88% were seen once. This sample comprised blood, obtained from a patient treated with checkpoint blockade. The receptors were sampled from a human donor with melanoma. Each CDR3 is given with its conserved first and last residue. The order of the fields is J gene, V gene, D gene, CDR3 protein. The D gene is left open where the match is weak.

>TRBJ2-1|TRBV6-1|-
CASSEGGGRANEQFF
>TRBJ2-5|TRBV2|-
CASSGDSVQETQYF
>TRBJ2-7|TRBV30|-
CAWRGWGRGGLSYEQYF
>TRBJ2-1|TRBV5-8|TRBD2
CASSLGLAVYNEQFF
>TRBJ1-2|TRBV6-1|-
CASSEVGKVGDGYTF
>TRBJ2-7|TRBV5-1|TRBD1
CASSSGTVTYEQYF
>TRBJ1-2|TRBV23-1|-
CASSQSEKVYGYTF
>TRBJ1-5|TRBV19|-
CASKGTTEFNQPQHF
>TRBJ1-2|TRBV27|TRBD1
CASSDRGRSGYTF
>TRBJ2-1|TRBV11-2|TRBD2
CASSLVGGLVGEQFF
>TRBJ1-2|TRBV5-1|TRBD1
CASSLQGENYGYTF
>TRBJ2-1|TRBV6-4|TRBD2
CASSDGTSGNDEQFF
>TRBJ1-4|TRBV2|-
CASSDSVEKLFF
>TRBJ2-1|TRBV11-2|-
CASSLDNEQFF
>TRBJ2-5|TRBV30|-
CAWSGGTETQYF
>TRBJ2-7|TRBV5-5|-
CASSSAVDRYEQYF
>TRBJ2-1|TRBV29-1|TRBD2
CSVGGLAGDKEFF
>TRBJ1-5|TRBV5-1|-
CASSLLGSYSNQPQHF
>TRBJ1-2|TRBV10-3|TRBD1
CAISEGGQVTGYTF
>TRBJ2-4|TRBV5-6|-
CASSLMGQRDHIQYF
>TRBJ1-2|TRBV6-5|-
CASSPRAGGYTF
>TRBJ2-1|TRBV6-1|-
CASSEGAGNNEQFF
>TRBJ1-2|TRBV6-6|-
CASSPQSGYGYTF
>TRBJ2-5|TRBV5-1|-
CASSFRTRGSTQYF
>TRBJ1-1|TRBV19|TRBD1
CASSTGTGTNTEAFF
>TRBJ2-2|TRBV4-2|-
CASSQGLANTGELFF
>TRBJ2-1|TRBV29-1|TRBD2
CSVGKRREWNEQFF
>TRBJ2-1|TRBV11-2|-
CASSLIRGSSYNEQFF
>TRBJ2-3|TRBV11-1|TRBD2
CASSPGTSGSYTQYF
>TRBJ1-2|TRBV7-2|-
CASSRREAEYGYTF
>TRBJ1-5|TRBV7-9|-
CASSLSNNQPQHF
>TRBJ1-3|TRBV7-8|-
CASSLDRVGGNTIYF
>TRBJ1-5|TRBV6-5|TRBD1
CASSPTGAGNQPQHF
>TRBJ1-1|TRBV5-4|-
CASSLVRELNTEVFF
>TRBJ2-3|TRBV9|TRBD2
CASSGTSGEADTQYF
>TRBJ1-2|TRBV5-1|-
CASSLRHGAEYGYTF
>TRBJ2-7|TRBV5-5|-
CASSLLGPTYEQYF
>TRBJ2-7|TRBV2|TRBD1
CASSEARTGLSYEQYF
>TRBJ1-5|TRBV7-8|-
CASSLDRSNQPQHF
>TRBJ1-1|TRBV5-1|TRBD1
CASSLVATGLNTEAFF
>TRBJ2-5|TRBV5-1|-
CASSPDGGTQYF
>TRBJ2-1|TRBV19|-
CASSTRPLIEQFF
>TRBJ2-7|TRBV30|-
CASHGSSSYEQYF
>TRBJ1-2|TRBV6-5|TRBD1
CASSYSGQGFGYTF
>TRBJ1-6|TRBV5-6|TRBD1
CASSLGPPGQGKSPLHF
>TRBJ1-2|TRBV4-2|-
CASSQDLEHNYGYTF
>TRBJ1-1|TRBV5-1|-
CASSFGNLNTEAFF
>TRBJ1-1|TRBV5-1|-
CASSLRPGGNTEAFF
>TRBJ1-3|TRBV7-8|-
CASSPGDQKRGNTIYF
>TRBJ1-6|TRBV7-5|-
CVRSRDRPNCSYNSPLHF
>TRBJ2-2|TRBV30|-
CAWSVDRGGSGELFF